These 12 T cell receptor beta chains originate from one sample sequenced in a study of T cell changes during pregnancy in multiple sclerosis. Using immunoSEQ multiplex PCR, the repertoire was profiled, and TCRdb retains in-frame clones only, with some absent. The table shows over 80,000 clones, with 90% occurring only once. The sequenced sample was peripheral blood, obtained in the second trimester of pregnancy. These receptors originate from a female donor in good health, enrolled as a control in a pregnancy study.

This chain joins TRBV14 and TRBJ2-7; D perhaps matches TRBD1 (6 bases). This CDR3 is 13 amino acids long. CDR1 is SGHDN and CDR2 is FVKESK in the germline V gene. Trimming took 5 bases from V and 4 from J, leaving 12 bases between them. The CDR3 bases are TGTGCCAGCAGCGGAAACAGGGTTTACGAGCAGTACTTC. The encoded protein is CASSGNRVYEQYF.

The chain employs TRBV5-6 and TRBJ2-1, with 11 nucleotides matching TRBD2. Germline values: CDR1 SGHDT, CDR2 YYEEEE. The CDR3 covers 16 residues. Trimming at V came to 3 bases and at J to 0 bases, leaving 2 bases not matched to a gene. The CDR3: CASSWGTSGSYNEQFF. The CDR3 DNA reads as TGTGCCAGCAGCTGGGGGACTAGCGGCTCCTACAATGAGCAGTTCTTC.

The V and J genes are TRBV19 and TRBJ1-1, with a weak D call TRBD1 (6 bases). The germline CDR1 and CDR2 sequences are LNHDA and SQIVND (reference sequence). Between the trimmed V and J ends, which lost 5 bases and 6 bases, there was a span of 16 bases. The CDR3 contains 14 residues. CDR3 bases: TGTGCCAGTAGTCCGCAAATTCAGGGGCCTGAAGCTTTCTTT. Its protein product is CASSPQIQGPEAFF.

The chain employs TRBV4-2 and TRBJ2-1, with D unclear. Germline CDR1 LGHNA, CDR2 YNFKEQ. Trimming cost V 1 base and J 0 bases, with 7 bases left between them. The CDR3 loop spans 15 amino acids. The CDR3 DNA is TGTGCCAGCAGCCAAGGCGAGAGCTCCTACAATGAGCAGTTCTTC. This translates into CASSQGESSYNEQFF.

This clone was found once. The chain employs TRBV4-1 and TRBJ1-5; D is perhaps TRBD1 (6 bases). The CDR3 spans 15 residues. Trimming stripped 3 bases from V and 2 bases from J, with 11 bases between. Germline loops: CDR1 MGHRA, CDR2 YSYEKL. CDR3 sequence (DNA): TGCGCCAGCAGCCAGGAGACAGGAGGCAATCAGCCCCAGCATTTT. This codes for CASSQETGGNQPQHF.

V is TRBV25-1 and J is TRBJ2-7, with 9 bases matching TRBD2. Germline-derived CDR1 and CDR2 are MGHDK and SYGVNS. The CDR3 is made up of 18 amino acids. The J segment lost 4 bases and the V segment lost 4 bases, leaving 17 bases of the junction unmatched. The CDR3, as DNA: TGTGCCAGCAGTGTCAGGGCAGGGCTGGCGGGAGGGATGTACGAGCAGTACTTC. Protein product: CASSVRAGLAGGMYEQYF.

This CDR3 reads CASSPWGDRRSHEQYF. In nucleotides, the CDR3 is TGTGCCAGCAGCCCATGGGGTGATAGGAGGAGCCACGAGCAGTACTTC. The genes are TRBV7-2 and TRBJ2-7, with D maybe TRBD2 (5 bases). V was pared by 5 bases and J by 5 bases, with 22 bases between. This CDR3 is built from 16 residues. Germline assignment: CDR1 SGHTA and CDR2 FQGNSA.

The genes are TRBV19 and TRBJ2-3; possible D gene TRBD2, 5 bases. Between the trimmed V and J ends, which lost 8 bases and 4 bases, there was a span of 13 bases. Germline V gene sequence: CDR1 LNHDA, CDR2 SQIVND (reference sequence). The CDR3 loop spans 13 amino acids. The CDR3 is CASSAVRADTQYF. The DNA for the CDR3 is TGTGCCAGTTCAGCCGTGAGGGCAGATACGCAGTATTTT. Full variable domain (rest looked up from reference TRBV19 and TRBJ2-3): DGGITQSPKYLFRKEGQNVTLSCEQNLNHDAMYWYRQDPGQGLRLIYYSQIVNDFQKGDIAEGYSVSREKKESFPLTVTSAQKNPTAFYLCASSAVRADTQYFGPGTRLTVL.

V and J are TRBV9 and TRBJ2-1; 7 positions match TRBD2. Germline-derived CDR1 and CDR2 are SGDLS and YYNGEE. The V gene end was trimmed by 2 bases and the J gene end by 1 base; junction bases not matched to a gene: 6. The CDR3 covers 16 residues. CDR3 sequence: CASSVQAGESYNEQFF. The CDR3 bases are TGTGCCAGCAGCGTTCAGGCGGGAGAGTCCTACAATGAGCAGTTCTTC.

This rearrangement joins TRBV15 to TRBJ2-1, with TRBD2 as a possible D gene (5 bases). The V end lost 5 bases, the J end lost 0 bases, and 8 bases lay between the germline ends. The CDR3 length is 14 residues. The V gene's germline CDR1 is LNHNV and CDR2 YYDKDF (reference sequence). The CDR3 DNA reads as TGTGCCACCAGCCCAGCGGACTCCTACAATGAGCAGTTCTTC. Translation: CATSPADSYNEQFF.

This rearrangement joins TRBV28 to TRBJ1-2; D unclear. This CDR3 contains 15 residues. From germline, CDR1 is MDHEN and CDR2 SYDVKM. V was clipped by 4 bases and J by 4 bases, with 16 bases between them. DNA of the CDR3: TGTGCCAGCAGTTATCCGAGACGGGGAACCTATGGCTACACCTTC. Its protein is CASSYPRRGTYGYTF.

The chain carries TRBV27 and TRBJ2-4; 11 positions match TRBD1. The germline V gene has CDR1 MNHEY and CDR2 SMNVEV (reference sequence). This CDR3 is built from 16 residues. V shed 4 bases and J 6 bases; nucleotides not matched to a gene: 8. In DNA, the CDR3 is TGTGCCAGCAGTTCCCCGGGACAGGGGGTGGGAAACATTCAGTACTTC. Protein: CASSSPGQGVGNIQYF.